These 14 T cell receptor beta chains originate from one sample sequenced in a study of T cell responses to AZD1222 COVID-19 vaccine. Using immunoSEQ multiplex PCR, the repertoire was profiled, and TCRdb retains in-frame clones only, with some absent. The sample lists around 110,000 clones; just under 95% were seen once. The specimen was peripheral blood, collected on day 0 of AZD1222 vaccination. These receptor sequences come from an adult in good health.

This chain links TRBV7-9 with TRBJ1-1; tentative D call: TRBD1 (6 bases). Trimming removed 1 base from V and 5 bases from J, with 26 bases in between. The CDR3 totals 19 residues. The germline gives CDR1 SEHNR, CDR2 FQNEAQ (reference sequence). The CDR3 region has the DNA TGTGCCAGCAGCTTAGTAATCTTCAGGGGAGCCCCACTTTATACTGAAGCTTTCTTT. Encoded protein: CASSLVIFRGAPLYTEAFF.

The DNA for the CDR3 is TGTGCCAGCAGCTTAGTCGGAGGACAAAGCTCCTACAATGAGCAGTTCTTC. This sequence encodes CASSLVGGQSSYNEQFF. This chain uses TRBV7-8 with TRBJ2-1, with D possibly called TRBD1 or TRBD2 (5 bases each). Trimming took off 1 base at V and 0 bases at J, with 13 bases between the two ends. CDR3 length: 17 residues. Germline CDR1 is SGHVS and CDR2 is FQNEAQ.

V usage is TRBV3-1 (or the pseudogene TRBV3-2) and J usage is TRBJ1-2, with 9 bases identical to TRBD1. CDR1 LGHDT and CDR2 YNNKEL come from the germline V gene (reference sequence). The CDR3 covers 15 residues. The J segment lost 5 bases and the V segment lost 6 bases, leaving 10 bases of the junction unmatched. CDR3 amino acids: CASSQDRGHPYGYTF. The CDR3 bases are TGTGCCAGCAGTCAGGACAGGGGCCATCCTTATGGCTACACCTTC.

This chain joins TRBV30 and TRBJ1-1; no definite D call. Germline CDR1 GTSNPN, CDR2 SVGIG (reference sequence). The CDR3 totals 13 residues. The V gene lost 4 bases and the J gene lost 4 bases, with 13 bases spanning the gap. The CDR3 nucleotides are TGTGCCTGGATTAGCGAGGCAGGCACTGAAGCTTTCTTT. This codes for CAWISEAGTEAFF.

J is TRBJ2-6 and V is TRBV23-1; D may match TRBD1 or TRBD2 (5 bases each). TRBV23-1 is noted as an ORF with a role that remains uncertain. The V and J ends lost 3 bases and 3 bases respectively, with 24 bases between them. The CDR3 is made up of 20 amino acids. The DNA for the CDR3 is TGCGCCAGCAGTCACAAGGCTTCGAGGGGAAGACCCAGTGGGGCCAACGTCCTGACTTTC. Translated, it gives CASSHKASRGRPSGANVLTF.

CDR3 DNA sequence: TGTGCCAGCAGTTTCGCCCCTCCGGGAAACACTGAAGCTTTCTTT. Its translation: CASSFAPPGNTEAFF. The gene calls are TRBV6-5 and TRBJ1-1; D gene ambiguous. The CDR3 sequence is 15 residues long. Germline loops: CDR1 MNHEY, CDR2 SVGAGI. With 4 bases removed from V and 2 bases from J, the gap between germline ends came to 14 bases.

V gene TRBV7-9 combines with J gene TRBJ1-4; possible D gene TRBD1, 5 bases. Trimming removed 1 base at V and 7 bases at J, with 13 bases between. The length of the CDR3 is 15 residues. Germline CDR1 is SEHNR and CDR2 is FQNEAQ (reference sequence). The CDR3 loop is CASSLEQGMGEKLFF. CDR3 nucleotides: TGTGCCAGCAGCTTAGAGCAGGGTATGGGTGAAAAACTGTTTTTT.

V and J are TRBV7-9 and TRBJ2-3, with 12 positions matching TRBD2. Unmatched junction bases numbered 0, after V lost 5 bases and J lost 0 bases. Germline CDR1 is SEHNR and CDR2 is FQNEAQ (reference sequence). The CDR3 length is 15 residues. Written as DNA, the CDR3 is TGTGCCAGCAGCGGGACTAGCGGGAGCACAGATACGCAGTATTTT. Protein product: CASSGTSGSTDTQYF.

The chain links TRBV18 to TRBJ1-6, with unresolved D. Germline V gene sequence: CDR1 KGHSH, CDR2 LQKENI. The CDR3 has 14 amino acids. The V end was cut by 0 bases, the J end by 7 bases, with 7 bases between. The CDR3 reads CASSPPKKNSPLHF. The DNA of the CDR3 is TGTGCCAGCTCACCACCGAAAAAAAATTCACCCCTCCACTTT.

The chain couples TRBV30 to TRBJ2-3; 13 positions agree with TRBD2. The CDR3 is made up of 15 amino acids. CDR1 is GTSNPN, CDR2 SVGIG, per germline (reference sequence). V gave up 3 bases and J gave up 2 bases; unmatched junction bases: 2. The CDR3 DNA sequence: TGTGCCTGGAGGGGACTAGCGGGGACCACAGATACGCAGTATTTT. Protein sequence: CAWRGLAGTTDTQYF. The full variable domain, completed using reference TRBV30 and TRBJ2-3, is SQTIHQWPATLVQPVGSPLSLECTVEGTSNPNLYWYRQAAGRGLQLLFYSVGIGQISSEVPQNLSASRPQDRQFILSSKKLLLSDSGFYLCAWRGLAGTTDTQYFGPGTRLTVL.

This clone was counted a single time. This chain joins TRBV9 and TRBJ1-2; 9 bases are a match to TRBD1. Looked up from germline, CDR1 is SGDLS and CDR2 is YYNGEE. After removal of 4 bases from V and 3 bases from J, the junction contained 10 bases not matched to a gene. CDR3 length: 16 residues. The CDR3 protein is CASSPQWDREDYGYTF. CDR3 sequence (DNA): TGTGCCAGCAGCCCCCAGTGGGACAGGGAAGACTATGGCTACACCTTC. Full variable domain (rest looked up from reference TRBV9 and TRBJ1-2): DSGVTQTPKHLITATGQRVTLRCSPRSGDLSVYWYQQSLDQGLQFLIQYYNGEERAKGNILERFSAQQFPDLHSELNLSSLELGDSALYFCASSPQWDREDYGYTFGSGTRLTVV.

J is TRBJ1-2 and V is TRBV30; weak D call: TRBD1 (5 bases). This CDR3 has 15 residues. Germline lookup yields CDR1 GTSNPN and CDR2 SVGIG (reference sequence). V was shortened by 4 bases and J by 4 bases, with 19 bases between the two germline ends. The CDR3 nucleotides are TGTGCCTGGATTATCACCCGGGGCCCACTCTATGGCTACACCTTC. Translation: CAWIITRGPLYGYTF. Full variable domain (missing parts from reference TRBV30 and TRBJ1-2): SQTIHQWPATLVQPVGSPLSLECTVEGTSNPNLYWYRQAAGRGLQLLFYSVGIGQISSEVPQNLSASRPQDRQFILSSKKLLLSDSGFYLCAWIITRGPLYGYTFGSGTRLTVV.

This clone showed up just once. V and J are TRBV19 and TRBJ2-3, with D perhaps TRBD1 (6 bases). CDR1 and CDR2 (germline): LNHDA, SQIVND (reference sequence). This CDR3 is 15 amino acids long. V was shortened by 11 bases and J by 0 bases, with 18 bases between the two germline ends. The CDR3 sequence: CASEKGESSTDTQYF. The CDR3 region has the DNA TGTGCCTCGGAGAAGGGGGAATCTAGCACAGATACGCAGTATTTT.

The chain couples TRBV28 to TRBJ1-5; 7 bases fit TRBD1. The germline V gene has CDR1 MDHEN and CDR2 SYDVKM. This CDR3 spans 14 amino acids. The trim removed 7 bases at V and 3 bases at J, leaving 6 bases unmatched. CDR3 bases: TGTGCCAGCACCAGGGACAGAGACAATCAGCCCCAGCATTTT. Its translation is CASTRDRDNQPQHF.